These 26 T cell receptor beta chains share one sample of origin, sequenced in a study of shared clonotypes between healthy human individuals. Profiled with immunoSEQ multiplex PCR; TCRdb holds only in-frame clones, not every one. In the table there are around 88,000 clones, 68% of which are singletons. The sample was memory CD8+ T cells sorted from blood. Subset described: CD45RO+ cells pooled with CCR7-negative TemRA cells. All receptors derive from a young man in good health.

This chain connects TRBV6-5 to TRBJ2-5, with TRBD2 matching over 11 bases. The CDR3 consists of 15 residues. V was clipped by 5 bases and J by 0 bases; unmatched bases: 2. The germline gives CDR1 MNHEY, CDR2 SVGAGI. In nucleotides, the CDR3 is TGTGCCAGCAGTACGGGACTAGCGGACCAAGAGACCCAGTACTTC. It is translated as CASSTGLADQETQYF.

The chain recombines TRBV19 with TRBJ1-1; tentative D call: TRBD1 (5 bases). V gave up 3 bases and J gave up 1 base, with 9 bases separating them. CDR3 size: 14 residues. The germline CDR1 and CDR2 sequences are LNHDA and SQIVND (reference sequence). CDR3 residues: CASSISTGNTEAFF. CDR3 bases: TGTGCCAGTAGTATTTCAACAGGGAACACTGAAGCTTTCTTT.

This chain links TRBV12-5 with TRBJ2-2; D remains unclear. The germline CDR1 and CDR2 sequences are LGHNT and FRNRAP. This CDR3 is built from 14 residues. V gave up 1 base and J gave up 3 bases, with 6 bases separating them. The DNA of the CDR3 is TGTGCTAGTGGTTTGGCAGGAGACACCGGGGAGCTGTTTTTT. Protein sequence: CASGLAGDTGELFF. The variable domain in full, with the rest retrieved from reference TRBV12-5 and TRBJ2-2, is DARVTQTPRHKVTEMGQEVTMRCQPILGHNTVFWYRQTMMQGLELLAYFRNRAPLDDSGMPKDRFSAEMPDATLATLKIQPSEPRDSAVYFCASGLAGDTGELFFGEGSRLTVL.

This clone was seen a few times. The CDR3 reads CASSMDTGTSYNEQFF. In nucleotides, the CDR3 is TGTGCCAGTAGTATGGACACCGGGACTAGCTACAATGAGCAGTTCTTC. The chain uses TRBV19 and TRBJ2-1, with 8 bases that match TRBD2. The CDR3 sequence is 16 residues long. Germline CDR1 reads LNHDA; CDR2 reads SQIVND (reference sequence). V was pared by 3 bases and J by 3 bases, with 7 bases of the junction left unmatched.

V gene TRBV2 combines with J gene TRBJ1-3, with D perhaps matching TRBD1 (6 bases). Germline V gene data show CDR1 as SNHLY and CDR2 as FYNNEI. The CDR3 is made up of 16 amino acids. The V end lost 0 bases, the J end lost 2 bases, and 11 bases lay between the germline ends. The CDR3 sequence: CASSEAPEGAGNTIYF. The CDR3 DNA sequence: TGTGCCAGCAGTGAAGCCCCTGAGGGGGCTGGAAACACCATATATTTT.

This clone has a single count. The CDR3 is CASSTPHEGAGYNEQFF. CDR3 DNA sequence: TGTGCCAGTAGTACTCCCCACGAGGGGGCAGGCTACAATGAGCAGTTCTTC. The rearrangement uses TRBV19 and TRBJ2-1; TRBD1 matches 7 bases. The germline CDR1 and CDR2 sequences are LNHDA and SQIVND (reference sequence). This CDR3 has 17 amino acids. V gave up 4 bases and J gave up 3 bases; unmatched junction bases: 12.

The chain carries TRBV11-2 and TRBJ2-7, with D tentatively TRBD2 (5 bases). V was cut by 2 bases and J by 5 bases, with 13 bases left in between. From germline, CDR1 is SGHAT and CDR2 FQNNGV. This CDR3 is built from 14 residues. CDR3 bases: TGTGCCAGCAGCTTATTCGGCGAGGGCCACGAGCAGTACTTC. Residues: CASSLFGEGHEQYF.

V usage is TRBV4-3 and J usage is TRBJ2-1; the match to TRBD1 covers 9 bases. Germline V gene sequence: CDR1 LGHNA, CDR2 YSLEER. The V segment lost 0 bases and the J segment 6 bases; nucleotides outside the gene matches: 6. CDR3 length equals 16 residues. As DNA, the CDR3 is TGCGCCAGCAGCCAAGATCTTGGGACAGGGTCCAATGAGCAGTTCTTC. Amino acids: CASSQDLGTGSNEQFF.

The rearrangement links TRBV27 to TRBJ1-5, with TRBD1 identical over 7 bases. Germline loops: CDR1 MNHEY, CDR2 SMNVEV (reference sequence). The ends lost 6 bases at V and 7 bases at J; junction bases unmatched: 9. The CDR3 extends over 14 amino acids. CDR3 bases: TGTGCCAGCAGAAACCAGGGGGGAGGACAGCCCCAGCATTTT. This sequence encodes CASRNQGGGQPQHF.

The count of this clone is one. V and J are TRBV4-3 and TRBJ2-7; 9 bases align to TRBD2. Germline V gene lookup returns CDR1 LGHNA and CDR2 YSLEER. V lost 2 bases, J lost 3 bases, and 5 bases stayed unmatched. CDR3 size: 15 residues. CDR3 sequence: CASSQRLADLYEQYF. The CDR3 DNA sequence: TGCGCCAGCAGCCAACGACTAGCGGACCTCTACGAGCAGTACTTC.

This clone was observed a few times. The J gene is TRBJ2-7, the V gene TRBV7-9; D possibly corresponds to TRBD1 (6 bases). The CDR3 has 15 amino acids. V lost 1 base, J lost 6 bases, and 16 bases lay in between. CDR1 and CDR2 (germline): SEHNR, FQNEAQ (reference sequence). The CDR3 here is CASSLVLGNRAEQYF. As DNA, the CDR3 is TGTGCCAGCAGCTTAGTACTCGGCAACAGGGCCGAGCAGTACTTC.

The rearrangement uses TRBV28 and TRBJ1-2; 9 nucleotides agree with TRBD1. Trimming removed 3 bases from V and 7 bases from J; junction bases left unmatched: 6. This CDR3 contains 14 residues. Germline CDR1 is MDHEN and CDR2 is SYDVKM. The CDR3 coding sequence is TGTGCCAGCAGTTTGGGACAGGGTTGGTCTGGCTACACCTTC. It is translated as CASSLGQGWSGYTF.

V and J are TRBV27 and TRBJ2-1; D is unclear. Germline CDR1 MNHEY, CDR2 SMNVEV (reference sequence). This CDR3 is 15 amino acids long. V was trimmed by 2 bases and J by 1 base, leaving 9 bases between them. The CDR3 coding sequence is TGTGCCAGCAGTTTAAGGGCGGATTCCTACAATGAGCAGTTCTTC. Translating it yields CASSLRADSYNEQFF.

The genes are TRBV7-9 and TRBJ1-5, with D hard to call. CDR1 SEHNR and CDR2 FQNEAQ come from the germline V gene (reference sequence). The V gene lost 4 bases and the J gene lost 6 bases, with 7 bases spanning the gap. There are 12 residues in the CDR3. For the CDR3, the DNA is TGTGCCAGCAGCTCACCCGGTCAGCCCCAGCATTTT. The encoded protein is CASSSPGQPQHF. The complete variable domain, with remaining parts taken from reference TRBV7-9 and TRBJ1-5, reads DTGVSQNPRHKITKRGQNVTFRCDPISEHNRLYWYRQTLGQGPEFLTYFQNEAQLEKSRLLSDRFSAERPKGSFSTLEIQRTEQGDSAMYLCASSSPGQPQHFGDGTRLSIL.

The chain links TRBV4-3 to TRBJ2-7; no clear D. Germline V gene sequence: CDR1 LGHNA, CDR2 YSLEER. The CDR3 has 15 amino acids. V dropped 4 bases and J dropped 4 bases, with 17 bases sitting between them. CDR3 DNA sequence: TGCGCCAGCAGCCCGACGAGCAGTGGGATGTACGAGCAGTACTTC. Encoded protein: CASSPTSSGMYEQYF.

CDR3 DNA: TGTGCCAACTCCGCCCGACAGGGGTCGACGCGCTACACCTTC. It is translated as CANSARQGSTRYTF. The V call is TRBV4-2, the J call TRBJ1-2; 8 bases are shared with TRBD1. The junction had 16 bases not matched to a gene; V was cut back by 10 bases and J by 9 bases. The CDR3 is made up of 14 amino acids. CDR1 and CDR2 (germline): LGHNA, YNFKEQ.

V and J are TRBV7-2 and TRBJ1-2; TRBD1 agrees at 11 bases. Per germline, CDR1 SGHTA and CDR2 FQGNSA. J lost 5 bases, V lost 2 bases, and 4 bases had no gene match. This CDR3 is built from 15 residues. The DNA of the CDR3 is TGTGCCAGCAGCTTACCCGGACAGGGGGCATATGGCTACACCTTC. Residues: CASSLPGQGAYGYTF.

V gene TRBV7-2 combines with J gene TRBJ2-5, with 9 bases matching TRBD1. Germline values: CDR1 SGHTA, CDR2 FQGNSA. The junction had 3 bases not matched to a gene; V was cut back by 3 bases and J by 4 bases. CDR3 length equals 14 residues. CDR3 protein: CASSLGQGVETQYF. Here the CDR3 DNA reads TGTGCCAGCAGCTTGGGACAGGGTGTAGAGACCCAGTACTTC.

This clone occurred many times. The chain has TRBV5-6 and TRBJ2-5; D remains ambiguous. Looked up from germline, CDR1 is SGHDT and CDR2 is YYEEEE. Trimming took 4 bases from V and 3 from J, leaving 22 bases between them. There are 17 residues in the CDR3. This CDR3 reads CASSPRAYHTNEETQYF. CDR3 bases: TGTGCCAGCAGCCCCCGGGCCTACCATACCAACGAAGAGACCCAGTACTTC.

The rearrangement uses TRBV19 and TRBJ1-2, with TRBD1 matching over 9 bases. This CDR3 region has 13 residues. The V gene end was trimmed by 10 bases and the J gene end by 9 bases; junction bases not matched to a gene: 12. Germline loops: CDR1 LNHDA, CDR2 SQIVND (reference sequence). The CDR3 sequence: CATTAGTGSSYTF. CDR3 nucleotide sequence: TGTGCCACCACCGCCGGGACAGGGAGCAGCTACACCTTC.

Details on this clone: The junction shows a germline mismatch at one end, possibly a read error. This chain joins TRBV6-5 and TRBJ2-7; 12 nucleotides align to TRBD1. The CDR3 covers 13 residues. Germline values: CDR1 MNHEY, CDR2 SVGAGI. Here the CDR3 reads CAIPGQGAWEQYF. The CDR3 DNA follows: TGCGCCATCCCGGGACAGGGGGCTTGGGAGCAGTACTTC.

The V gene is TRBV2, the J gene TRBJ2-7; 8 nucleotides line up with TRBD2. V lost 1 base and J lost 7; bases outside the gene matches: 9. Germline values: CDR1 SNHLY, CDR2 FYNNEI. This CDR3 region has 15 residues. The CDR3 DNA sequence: TGTGCCAGCAGTGAAGGTACTAGCGGAGCCAGGGAGCAGTACTTC. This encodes CASSEGTSGAREQYF.

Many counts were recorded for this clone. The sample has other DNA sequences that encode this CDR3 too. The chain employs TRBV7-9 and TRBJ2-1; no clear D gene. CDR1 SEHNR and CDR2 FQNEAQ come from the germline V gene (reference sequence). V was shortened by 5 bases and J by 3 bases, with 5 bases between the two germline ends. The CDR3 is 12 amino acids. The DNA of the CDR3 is TGTGCCAGCAGCCCTGACTACAATGAGCAGTTCTTC. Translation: CASSPDYNEQFF.

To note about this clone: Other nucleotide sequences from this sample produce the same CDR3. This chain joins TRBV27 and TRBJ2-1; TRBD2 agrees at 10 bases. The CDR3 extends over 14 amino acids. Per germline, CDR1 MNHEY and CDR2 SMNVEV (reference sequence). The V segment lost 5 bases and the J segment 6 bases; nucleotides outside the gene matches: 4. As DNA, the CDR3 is TGTGCCAGCAGTAGGCGGACTAGCGGCAATGAGCAGTTCTTC. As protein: CASSRRTSGNEQFF.

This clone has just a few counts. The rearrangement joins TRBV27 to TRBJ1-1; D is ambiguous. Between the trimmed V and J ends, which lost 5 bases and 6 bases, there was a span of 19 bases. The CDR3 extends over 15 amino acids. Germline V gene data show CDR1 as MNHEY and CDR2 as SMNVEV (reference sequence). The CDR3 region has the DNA TGTGCCAGCAGTCCGGAACAAATCCACATGGCTGAAGCTTTCTTT. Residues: CASSPEQIHMAEAFF.

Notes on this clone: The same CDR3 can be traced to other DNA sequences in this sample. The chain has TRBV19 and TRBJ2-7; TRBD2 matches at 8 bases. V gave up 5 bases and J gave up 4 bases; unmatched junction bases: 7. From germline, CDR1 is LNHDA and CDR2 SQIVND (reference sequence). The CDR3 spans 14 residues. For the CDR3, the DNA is TGTGCCAGTAGTCCCGCGGGAGGAGGGTACGAGCAGTACTTC. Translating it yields CASSPAGGGYEQYF.